The 9 T cell receptor beta chains presented below share a single source sample, sequenced in a study of cytomegalovirus exposure and HLA in healthy donors. Some clones are missing from TCRdb's copy, which holds only in-frame ones; the method was immunoSEQ multiplex PCR. The table has 200,000 or so clones, around 83% seen once. The sequencing sample was made of PBMCs. The receptors stem from a woman between 25 and 40 years old in good health and CMV-seropositive.

The rearrangement uses TRBV18 and TRBJ2-6, with D tentatively TRBD1 (5 bases). This CDR3 region has 17 residues. V was shortened by 1 base and J by 2 bases, with 12 bases between the two germline ends. Germline V gene sequence: CDR1 KGHSH, CDR2 LQKENI. The CDR3 spells CASSPLDSFAGANVLTF. CDR3 in DNA: TGTGCCAGCTCACCACTAGACAGCTTTGCTGGGGCCAACGTCCTGACTTTC.

The rearrangement joins TRBV2 to TRBJ2-7; possible D gene TRBD2, 7 bases. The germline CDR1 and CDR2 sequences are SNHLY and FYNNEI. This CDR3 region has 15 residues. Trimming pared 2 bases from V and 3 bases from J, leaving 14 bases between. The CDR3: CASSEIGGGGYEQYF. CDR3 DNA sequence: TGTGCCAGCAGTGAAATTGGGGGAGGGGGCTACGAGCAGTACTTC.

There are a few counts of this clone. The chain links TRBV27 to TRBJ1-2; the D is unclear. Germline V gene lookup returns CDR1 MNHEY and CDR2 SMNVEV (reference sequence). Trimming removed 0 bases at V and 6 bases at J, with 8 bases between. This CDR3 is 13 amino acids long. The CDR3 DNA is TGTGCCAGCAGTTTATCACCGAGGCATGGCTACACCTTC. It translates to CASSLSPRHGYTF.

The chain recombines TRBV28 with TRBJ2-1; D is undetermined. V lost 7 bases to trimming and J lost 7 bases, with 8 bases between them. The V gene's germline CDR1 is MDHEN and CDR2 SYDVKM. The CDR3 has 11 residues. In DNA, the CDR3 is TGTGCCAGCACCAAGGAGAATGAGCAGTTCTTC. Translation: CASTKENEQFF.

V usage is TRBV29-1 and J usage is TRBJ2-1, with unresolved D. With 1 base removed from V and 2 bases from J, the gap between germline ends came to 6 bases. The CDR3 spans 13 residues. Germline V gene sequence: CDR1 SQVTM, CDR2 ANQGSEA. DNA of the CDR3: TGCAGCGTTGAAGCCCAGACCTACAATGAGCAGTTCTTC. It specifies CSVEAQTYNEQFF.

This clone has more than one count but fewer than ten. V is TRBV10-3 and J is TRBJ2-7; 10 nucleotides match TRBD2. The V and J ends lost 6 bases and 5 bases, in that order; junction bases with no gene match: 7. Germline values: CDR1 ENHRY, CDR2 SYGVKD. The CDR3 is 14 residues long. The CDR3 DNA follows: TGTGCCATCAGGAAGCGGGAGGGCCTCGACGAGCAGTACTTC. Residues: CAIRKREGLDEQYF.

The V gene is TRBV11-2, the J gene TRBJ2-7; maybe TRBD1 (5 bases). The V gene's germline CDR1 is SGHAT and CDR2 FQNNGV. This CDR3 has 16 amino acids. V lost 4 bases, J lost 3 bases, and 19 bases lay in between. CDR3 sequence (DNA): TGTGCCAGCAGCTCCGGTACCGGTCTTAGGGGCTACGAGCAGTACTTC. Translation: CASSSGTGLRGYEQYF. Variable domain in full (rest from reference TRBV11-2 and TRBJ2-7): EAGVAQSPRYKIIEKRQSVAFWCNPISGHATLYWYQQILGQGPKLLIQFQNNGVVDDSQLPKDRFSAERLKGVDSTLKIQPAKLEDSAVYLCASSSGTGLRGYEQYFGPGTRLTVT.

The chain recombines TRBV7-9 with TRBJ2-1, with 11 bases lining up with TRBD2. V trimming: 5 bases; J trimming: 7 bases; junction bases outside the gene matches: 10. Germline values: CDR1 SEHNR, CDR2 FQNEAQ (reference sequence). The CDR3 covers 16 residues. The chain's CDR3 is CASSPTLAGGLNEQFF. CDR3 in DNA: TGTGCCAGCAGCCCCACGCTAGCGGGAGGTTTAAATGAGCAGTTCTTC.

This clone was recorded once. This chain uses TRBV29-1 with TRBJ2-1; possible D gene TRBD1, 6 bases. The germline V gene encodes CDR1 SQVTM and CDR2 ANQGSEA. This CDR3 comprises 16 residues. V lost 6 bases and J lost 0, with 18 bases in between. CDR3 amino acids: CSVDYPQGSSYNEQFF. In DNA, the CDR3 is TGCAGCGTCGATTATCCGCAGGGGAGCTCCTACAATGAGCAGTTCTTC.